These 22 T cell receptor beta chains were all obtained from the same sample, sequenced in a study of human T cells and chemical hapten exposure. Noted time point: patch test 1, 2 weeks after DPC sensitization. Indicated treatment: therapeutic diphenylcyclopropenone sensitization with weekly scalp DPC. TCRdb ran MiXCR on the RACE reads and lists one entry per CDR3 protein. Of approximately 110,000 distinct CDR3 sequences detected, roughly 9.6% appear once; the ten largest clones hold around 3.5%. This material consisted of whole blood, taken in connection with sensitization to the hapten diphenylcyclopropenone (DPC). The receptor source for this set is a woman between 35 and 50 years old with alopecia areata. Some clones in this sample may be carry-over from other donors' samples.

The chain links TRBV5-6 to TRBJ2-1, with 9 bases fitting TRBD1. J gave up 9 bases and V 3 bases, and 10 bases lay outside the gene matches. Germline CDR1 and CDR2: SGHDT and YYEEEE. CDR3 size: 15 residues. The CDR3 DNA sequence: TGTGCCAGCAGCTCGCCCGGGACAGGGAAGGGTGAGCAGTTCTTC. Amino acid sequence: CASSSPGTGKGEQFF.

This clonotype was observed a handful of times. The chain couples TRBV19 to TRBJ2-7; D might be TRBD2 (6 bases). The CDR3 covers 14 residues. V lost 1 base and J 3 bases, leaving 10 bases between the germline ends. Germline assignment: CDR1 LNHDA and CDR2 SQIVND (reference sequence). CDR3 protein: CASSIVRGGYEQYF. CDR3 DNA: TGTGCCAGTAGTATAGTGCGGGGCGGCTACGAGCAGTACTTC.

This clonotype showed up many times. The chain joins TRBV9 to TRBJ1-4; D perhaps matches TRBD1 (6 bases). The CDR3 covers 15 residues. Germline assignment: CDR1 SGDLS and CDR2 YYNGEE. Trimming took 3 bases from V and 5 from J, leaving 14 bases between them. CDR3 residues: CASSGTGTRNEKLFF. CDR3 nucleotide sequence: TGTGCCAGCAGCGGAACAGGGACAAGGAATGAAAAACTGTTTTTT.

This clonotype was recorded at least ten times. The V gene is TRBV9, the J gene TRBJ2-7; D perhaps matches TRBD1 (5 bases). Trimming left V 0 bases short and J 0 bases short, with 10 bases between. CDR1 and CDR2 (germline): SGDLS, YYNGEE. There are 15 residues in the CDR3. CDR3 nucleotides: TGTGCCAGCAGCGTAGGTGGGGCTAGCTCCTACGAGCAGTACTTC. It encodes CASSVGGASSYEQYF.

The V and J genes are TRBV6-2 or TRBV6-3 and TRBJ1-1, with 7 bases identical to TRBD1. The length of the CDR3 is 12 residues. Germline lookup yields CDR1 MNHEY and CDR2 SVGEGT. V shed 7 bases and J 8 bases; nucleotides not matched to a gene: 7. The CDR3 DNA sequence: TGTGCCAGCACCACAGGGGTCGTCGAAGCTTTCTTT. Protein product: CASTTGVVEAFF.

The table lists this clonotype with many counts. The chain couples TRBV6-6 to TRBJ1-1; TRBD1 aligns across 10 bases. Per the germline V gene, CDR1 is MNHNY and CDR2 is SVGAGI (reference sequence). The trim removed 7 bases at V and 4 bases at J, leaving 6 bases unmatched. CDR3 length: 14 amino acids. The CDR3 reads CASNDRGHGTEAFF. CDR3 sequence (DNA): TGTGCCAGCAATGACAGGGGGCACGGCACTGAAGCTTTCTTT.

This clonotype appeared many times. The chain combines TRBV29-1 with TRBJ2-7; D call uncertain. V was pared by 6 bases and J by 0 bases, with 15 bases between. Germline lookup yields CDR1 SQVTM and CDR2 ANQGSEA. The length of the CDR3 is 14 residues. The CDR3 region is CSVVSGLSSYEQYF. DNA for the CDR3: TGCAGCGTGGTATCGGGCCTGAGCTCCTACGAGCAGTACTTC.

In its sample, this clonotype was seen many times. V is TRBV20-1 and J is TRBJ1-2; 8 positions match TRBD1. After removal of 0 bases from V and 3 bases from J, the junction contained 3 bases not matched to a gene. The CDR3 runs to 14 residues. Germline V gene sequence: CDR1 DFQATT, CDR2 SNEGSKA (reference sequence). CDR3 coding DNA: TGCAGTGCTAGAGAGACAGGGGTATACTATGGCTACACCTTC. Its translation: CSARETGVYYGYTF.

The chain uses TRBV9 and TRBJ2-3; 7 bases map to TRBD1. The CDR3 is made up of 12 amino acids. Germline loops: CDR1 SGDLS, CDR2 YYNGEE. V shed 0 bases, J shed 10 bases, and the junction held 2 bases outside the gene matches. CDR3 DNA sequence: TGTGCCAGCAGCGTAGGGACAGGAGCGCAGTATTTT. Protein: CASSVGTGAQYF.

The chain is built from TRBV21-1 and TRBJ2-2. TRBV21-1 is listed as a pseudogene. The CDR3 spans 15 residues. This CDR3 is CASSRYSWNTGELFF. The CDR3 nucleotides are TGTGCCAGCAGCAGATACAGCTGGAACACCGGGGAGCTGTTTTTT.

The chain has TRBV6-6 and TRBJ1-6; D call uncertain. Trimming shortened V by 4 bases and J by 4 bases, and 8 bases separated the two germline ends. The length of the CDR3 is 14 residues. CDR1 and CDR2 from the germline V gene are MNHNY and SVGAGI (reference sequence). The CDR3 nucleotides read TGTGCCAGCAGTTGGCAGGAGTATAATTCACCCCTCCACTTT. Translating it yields CASSWQEYNSPLHF.

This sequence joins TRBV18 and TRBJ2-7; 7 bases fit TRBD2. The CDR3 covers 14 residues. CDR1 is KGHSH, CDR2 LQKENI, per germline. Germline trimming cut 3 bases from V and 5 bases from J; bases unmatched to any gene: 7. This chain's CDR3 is CASSPYRGENEQYF. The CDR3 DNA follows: TGTGCCAGCTCACCCTACCGGGGGGAGAACGAGCAGTACTTC.

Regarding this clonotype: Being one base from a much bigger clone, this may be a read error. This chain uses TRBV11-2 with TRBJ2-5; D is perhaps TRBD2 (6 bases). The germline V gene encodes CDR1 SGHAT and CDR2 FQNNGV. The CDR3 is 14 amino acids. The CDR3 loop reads CDSSLVGEEETQYF. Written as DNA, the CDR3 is TGTGACAGCAGCTTAGTGGGGGAGGAAGAGACCCAGTACTTC.

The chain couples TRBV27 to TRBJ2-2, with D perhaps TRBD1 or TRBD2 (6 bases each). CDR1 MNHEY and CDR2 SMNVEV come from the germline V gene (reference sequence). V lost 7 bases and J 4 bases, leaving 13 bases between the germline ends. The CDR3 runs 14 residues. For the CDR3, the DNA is TGTGCCAGCAAGCAGGGGCGGGGCACCGGGGAGCTGTTTTTT. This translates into CASKQGRGTGELFF.

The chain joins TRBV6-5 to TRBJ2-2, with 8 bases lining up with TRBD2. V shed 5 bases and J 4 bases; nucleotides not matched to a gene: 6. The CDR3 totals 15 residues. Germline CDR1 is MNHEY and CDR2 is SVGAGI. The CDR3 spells CASSQGTRVTGELFF. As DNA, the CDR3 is TGTGCCAGCAGTCAAGGGACTAGAGTCACCGGGGAGCTGTTTTTT.

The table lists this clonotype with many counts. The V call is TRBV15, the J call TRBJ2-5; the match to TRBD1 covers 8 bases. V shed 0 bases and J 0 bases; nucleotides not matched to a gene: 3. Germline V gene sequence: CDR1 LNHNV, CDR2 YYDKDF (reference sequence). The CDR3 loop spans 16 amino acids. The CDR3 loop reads CATSREAGGHQETQYF. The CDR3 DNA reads TGTGCCACCAGCAGAGAGGCAGGGGGCCACCAAGAGACCCAGTACTTC.

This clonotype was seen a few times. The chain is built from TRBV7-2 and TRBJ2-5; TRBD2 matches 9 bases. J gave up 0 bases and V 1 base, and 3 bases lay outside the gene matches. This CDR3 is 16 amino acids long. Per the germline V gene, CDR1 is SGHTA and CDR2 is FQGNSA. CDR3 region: CASSLEPSGNQETQYF. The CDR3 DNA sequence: TGTGCCAGCAGCTTAGAGCCTAGCGGGAACCAAGAGACCCAGTACTTC.

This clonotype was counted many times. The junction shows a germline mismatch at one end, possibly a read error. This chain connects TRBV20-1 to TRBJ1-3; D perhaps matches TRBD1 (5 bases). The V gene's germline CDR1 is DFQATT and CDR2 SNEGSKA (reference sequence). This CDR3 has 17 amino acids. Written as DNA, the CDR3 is TGCAGTGCTGACCCCCTGACAGAAGGATCCTCTGAAAACACCATATATTTT. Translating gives CSADPLTEGSSENTIYF.

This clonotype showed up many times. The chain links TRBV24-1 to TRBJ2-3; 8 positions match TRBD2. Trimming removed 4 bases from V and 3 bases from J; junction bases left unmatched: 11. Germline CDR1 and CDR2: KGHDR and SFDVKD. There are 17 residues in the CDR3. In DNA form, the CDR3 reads TGTGCCACCAGTGACTCAGGAGCGGGAGTGTGGACAGATACGCAGTATTTT. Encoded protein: CATSDSGAGVWTDTQYF.

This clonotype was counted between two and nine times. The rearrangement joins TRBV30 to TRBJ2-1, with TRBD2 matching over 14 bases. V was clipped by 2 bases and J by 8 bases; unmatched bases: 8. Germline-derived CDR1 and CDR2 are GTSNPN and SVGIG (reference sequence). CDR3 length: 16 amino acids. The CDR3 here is CAWSPTTSGGEDEQFF. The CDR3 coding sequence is TGTGCCTGGAGTCCCACGACTAGCGGGGGGGAGGATGAGCAGTTCTTC.

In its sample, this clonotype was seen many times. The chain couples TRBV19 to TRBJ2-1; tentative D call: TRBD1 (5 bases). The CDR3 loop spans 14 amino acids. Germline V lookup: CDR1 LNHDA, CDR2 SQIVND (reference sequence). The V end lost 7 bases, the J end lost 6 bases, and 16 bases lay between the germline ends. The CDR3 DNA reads TGTGCCAGTACTCACCCCGGACAATTCAATGAGCAGTTCTTC. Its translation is CASTHPGQFNEQFF.

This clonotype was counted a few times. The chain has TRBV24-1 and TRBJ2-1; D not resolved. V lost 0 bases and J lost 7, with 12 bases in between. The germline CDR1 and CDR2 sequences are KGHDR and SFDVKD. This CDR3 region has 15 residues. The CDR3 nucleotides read TGTGCCACCAGTGATTTGCAGTTTCGACCGAATGAGCAGTTCTTC. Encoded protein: CATSDLQFRPNEQFF.